Following are 21 T cell receptor beta chains from one sample sequenced in a study of blood T cell repertoires in COVID-19. Assay used: immunoSEQ multiplex PCR; TCRdb lists only in-frame clones, some missing. The sample carries under 200,000 clones, over 65% recorded once. Specimen: peripheral blood. These TCRs come from a man aged 55 to 69 with acute or convalescent COVID-19.

The J gene is TRBJ1-4, the V gene TRBV10-3; TRBD1 agrees at 7 bases. The junction had 6 bases not matched to a gene; V was cut back by 6 bases and J by 5 bases. The CDR3 consists of 14 residues. Germline V gives CDR1 ENHRY, CDR2 SYGVKD. The CDR3 reads CAIRAGTENEKLFF. In DNA form, the CDR3 reads TGTGCCATCAGAGCCGGGACAGAGAATGAAAAACTGTTTTTT.

J is TRBJ1-3 and V is TRBV7-6; TRBD1 matches at 11 bases. This CDR3 has 17 residues. The germline V gene has CDR1 SGHVS and CDR2 FNYEAQ. V shed 5 bases and J 0 bases; nucleotides not matched to a gene: 6. The chain's CDR3 is CASSPGQGAFSGNTIYF. The DNA for the CDR3 is TGTGCCAGCAGCCCCGGACAGGGGGCTTTCTCTGGAAACACCATATATTTT.

This chain connects TRBV11-2 to TRBJ1-6; 11 nucleotides align to TRBD1. The CDR3 contains 15 residues. Germline V gene data show CDR1 as SGHAT and CDR2 as FQNNGV. The V gene end was trimmed by 5 bases and the J gene end by 9 bases; junction bases not matched to a gene: 6. The CDR3 DNA reads as TGTGCCAGCAGCCTGGGACAGGGGGGGATTTCACCCCTCCACTTT. Protein sequence: CASSLGQGGISPLHF.

The table lists this clone with a few counts. V and J are TRBV7-9 and TRBJ1-2; no firm D call. The CDR3 spans 11 residues. Germline CDR1 is SEHNR and CDR2 is FQNEAQ (reference sequence). V gave up 5 bases and J gave up 12 bases, with 13 bases separating them. The CDR3 sequence: CASSPGITNTF. The CDR3, as DNA: TGTGCCAGCAGCCCGGGGATCACCAACACCTTC. Looking up the rest from reference TRBV7-9 and TRBJ1-2 gives the full variable domain: DTGVSQNPRHKITKRGQNVTFRCDPISEHNRLYWYRQTLGQGPEFLTYFQNEAQLEKSRLLSDRFSAERPKGSFSTLEIQRTEQGDSAMYLCASSPGITNTFGSGTRLTVV.

The J gene is TRBJ1-2, the V gene TRBV4-3; tentative D call: TRBD1 (5 bases). V was cut by 0 bases and J by 0 bases, with 14 bases left in between. This CDR3 contains 17 residues. Germline-derived CDR1 and CDR2 are LGHNA and YSLEER. CDR3 sequence: CASSQDHLDTPNYGYTF. For the CDR3, the DNA is TGCGCCAGCAGCCAAGATCACCTGGACACTCCTAACTATGGCTACACCTTC.

The chain recombines TRBV13 with TRBJ1-4, with 10 positions matching TRBD1. The germline gives CDR1 PRHDT, CDR2 FYEKMQ (reference sequence). The J segment lost 12 bases and the V segment lost 7 bases, leaving 8 bases of the junction unmatched. The CDR3 totals 13 residues. CDR3 sequence: CASKGQGQVELFF. CDR3 DNA sequence: TGTGCCAGCAAGGGACAGGGGCAAGTTGAACTGTTTTTT.

The chain recombines TRBV15 with TRBJ2-7, with TRBD2 as a possible D gene (5 bases). The germline V and J ends were trimmed by 0 bases and 9 bases, with 9 bases remaining between them. Germline values: CDR1 LNHNV, CDR2 YYDKDF (reference sequence). The CDR3 contains 12 residues. The CDR3 region has the DNA TGTGCCACCAGCAGAGACAGGACTGGGCAGTACTTC. It codes for CATSRDRTGQYF. The variable domain in full, completed from reference TRBV15 and TRBJ2-7, reads DAMVIQNPRYQVTQFGKPVTLSCSQTLNHNVMYWYQQKSSQAPKLLFHYYDKDFNNEADTPDNFQSRRPNTSFCFLDIRSPGLGDTAMYLCATSRDRTGQYFGPGTRLTVT.

The chain joins TRBV4-1 to TRBJ2-1, with D perhaps matching TRBD2 (7 bases). V was trimmed by 0 bases and J by 5 bases, leaving 14 bases between them. CDR1 is MGHRA, CDR2 YSYEKL, per germline. The CDR3 length is 16 residues. The CDR3 loop is CASSQDPRGGHNEQFF. The CDR3 DNA is TGCGCCAGCAGCCAAGATCCGAGGGGGGGACACAATGAGCAGTTCTTC.

The count of this clone is one. The rearrangement uses TRBV7-2 and TRBJ1-2; D unresolved. The CDR3 is 15 amino acids. The ends were cut back, 2 bases at V and 4 bases at J, with 14 bases in the middle. Germline CDR1 SGHTA, CDR2 FQGNSA. The CDR3 DNA reads TGTGCCAGCAGCTTAACGCGGGGAGGTGGCTATGGCTACACCTTC. This translates into CASSLTRGGGYGYTF. Combining the CDR3 with reference TRBV7-2 and TRBJ1-2 gives the whole variable domain GAGVSQSPSNKVTEKGKDVELRCDPISGHTALYWYRQSLGQGLEFLIYFQGNSAPDKSGLPSDRFSAERTGGSVSTLTIQRTQQEDSAVYLCASSLTRGGGYGYTFGSGTRLTVV.

This chain connects TRBV3-1 (or the pseudogene TRBV3-2) to TRBJ2-5; 9 bases map to TRBD2. J gave up 5 bases and V 4 bases, and 5 bases lay outside the gene matches. Germline assignment: CDR1 LGHDT and CDR2 YNNKEL (reference sequence). The CDR3 covers 14 residues. The CDR3 DNA is TGTGCCAGCAGCCCGGGACTAGCTCTGGAGACCCAGTACTTC. This sequence encodes CASSPGLALETQYF.

The chain uses TRBV3-1 (or the pseudogene TRBV3-2) and TRBJ2-3, with 9 nucleotides matching TRBD2. In germline, CDR1 is LGHDT, CDR2 YNNKEL (reference sequence). With V trimmed by 4 bases and J by 0 bases, 8 bases remained unmatched. This CDR3 contains 17 residues. The CDR3 DNA reads TGTGCCAGCAGCCCATCTAGCGGGAAATCTAGCACAGATACGCAGTATTTT. It translates to CASSPSSGKSSTDTQYF.

This clone showed up just once. The CDR3 DNA sequence: TGTGCCAGCAGCCCGAGACAGGGGCAAAAATACAATGAGCAGTTCTTC. Residues: CASSPRQGQKYNEQFF. The J gene is TRBJ2-1, the V gene TRBV7-9, with 8 bases aligning to TRBD1. Trimming cost V 5 bases and J 4 bases; bases outside gene matches: 10. This CDR3 contains 16 residues. CDR1 and CDR2 from the germline V gene are SEHNR and FQNEAQ (reference sequence).

V gene TRBV5-4 combines with J gene TRBJ1-1, with a tentative D call TRBD1 (6 bases). Trimming cost V 2 bases and J 5 bases, with 16 bases left between them. The CDR3 spans 15 residues. Per the germline V gene, CDR1 is SGHNT and CDR2 is YYREEE (reference sequence). Here the CDR3 DNA reads TGTGCCAGCAGCTTAAGACAGGCCGCGTCGACTGAAGCTTTCTTT. It encodes CASSLRQAASTEAFF.

The chain is built from TRBV24-1 and TRBJ2-1; 9 bases align to TRBD1. This CDR3 is built from 19 residues. Germline loops: CDR1 KGHDR, CDR2 SFDVKD. V lost 0 bases to trimming and J lost 0 bases; unmatched junction nucleotides: 8. CDR3 protein: CATSDLGTGKVGSYNEQFF. CDR3 DNA sequence: TGTGCCACCAGTGATTTGGGGACAGGGAAGGTTGGCTCCTACAATGAGCAGTTCTTC.

In DNA form, the CDR3 reads TGTGCCAGCAGCTGGGGGGACAGAGCGAACACCGGGGAGCTGTTTTTT. Protein: CASSWGDRANTGELFF. The chain has TRBV11-2 and TRBJ2-2, with a tentative D call TRBD1 (7 bases). The V gene's germline CDR1 is SGHAT and CDR2 FQNNGV. CDR3 length: 16 amino acids. Trimming shortened V by 4 bases and J by 0 bases, and 12 bases separated the two germline ends.

V and J are TRBV5-6 and TRBJ2-1, with TRBD1 as a possible D gene (6 bases). V lost 0 bases, J lost 7 bases, and 14 bases lay in between. The CDR3 runs 15 residues. The germline V gene encodes CDR1 SGHDT and CDR2 YYEEEE. CDR3: CASSLGGTTGNEQFF. The CDR3 region has the DNA TGTGCCAGCAGCTTGGGAGGAACCACAGGGAATGAGCAGTTCTTC.

The genes are TRBV12-3 or TRBV12-4 and TRBJ1-5; D not resolved. This CDR3 spans 13 amino acids. V was trimmed by 5 bases and J by 7 bases, leaving 12 bases between them. In DNA form, the CDR3 reads TGTGCCAGCAGTCCTGACATCAGCCAGCCCCAGCATTTT. Translating gives CASSPDISQPQHF.

This clone has a handful of counts. The CDR3 region has the DNA TGTGCCAGCAGTGAGGCCGACCCGCGAGGTACGCAGTATTTT. Amino acid sequence: CASSEADPRGTQYF. The chain carries TRBV2 and TRBJ2-3; D call uncertain. V gave up 3 bases and J gave up 8 bases, with 15 bases separating them. The CDR3 spans 14 residues. From germline, CDR1 is SNHLY and CDR2 FYNNEI.

The chain employs TRBV6-1 and TRBJ2-7; D not certain. The CDR3 has 13 residues. CDR1 and CDR2 (germline): MNHNS, SASEGT. V dropped 2 bases and J dropped 5 bases, with 10 bases sitting between them. CDR3 nucleotides: TGTGCCAGCAGTGAAATCGGGTGGGACGAGCAGTACTTC. Translating it yields CASSEIGWDEQYF.

This clone came up a few times. This chain uses TRBV4-1 with TRBJ1-6, with TRBD1 as a possible D gene (6 bases). The CDR3 consists of 16 residues. Germline values: CDR1 MGHRA, CDR2 YSYEKL. Trimming removed 4 bases from V and 4 bases from J, with 14 bases in between. CDR3 sequence reads: CASSPRQALYNSPLHF. In DNA form, the CDR3 reads TGCGCCAGCAGCCCGCGACAGGCTCTTTATAATTCACCCCTCCACTTT.

V and J are TRBV29-1 and TRBJ1-1, with 8 bases aligning to TRBD1. CDR1 SQVTM and CDR2 ANQGSEA come from the germline V gene. J was trimmed by 3 bases and V by 6 bases; bases with no gene match: 9. This CDR3 spans 14 amino acids. As DNA, the CDR3 is TGCAGCGTAACACCGACAGGGGTGTACACTGAAGCTTTCTTT. As protein: CSVTPTGVYTEAFF.